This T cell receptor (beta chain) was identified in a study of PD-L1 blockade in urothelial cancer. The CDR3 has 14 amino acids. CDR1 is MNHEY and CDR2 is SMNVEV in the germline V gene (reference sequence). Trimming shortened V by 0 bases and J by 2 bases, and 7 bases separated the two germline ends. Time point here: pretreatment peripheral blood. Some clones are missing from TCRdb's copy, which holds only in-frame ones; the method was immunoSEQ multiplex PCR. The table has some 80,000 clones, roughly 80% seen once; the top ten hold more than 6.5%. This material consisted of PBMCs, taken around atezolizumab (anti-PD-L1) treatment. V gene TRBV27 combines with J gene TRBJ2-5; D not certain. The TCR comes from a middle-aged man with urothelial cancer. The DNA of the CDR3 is TGTGCCAGCAGTTTATCCCGCGGACAAGAGACCCAGTACTTC. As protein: CASSLSRGQETQYF.